These 6 T cell receptor beta chains share one sample of origin, sequenced in a study of T-cell reconstitution after alpha-beta-depleted transplantation in children. Unique molecular identifiers were incorporated when the TCRbeta library was constructed. TCRdb re-derived calls from the PCR reads in MiXCR, one entry per CDR3 protein. In the table there are some 300,000 distinct CDR3 sequences, 10% of which are singletons. Sequences were derived from PBMCs, sampled before TCRalphabeta/CD19-depleted stem cell transplant. These receptors were taken from a boy less than two years old with acute myeloid leukemia, due to receive a stem cell transplant.

This clonotype was seen ten or more times. V is TRBV29-1 and J is TRBJ2-5; the D call may be TRBD1 or TRBD2 (6 bases each). Germline V CDR1 and CDR2: SQVTM, ANQGSEA. Deletions cut 5 bases from V and 4 bases from J, with 17 bases between. This CDR3 is 14 amino acids long. The CDR3 nucleotides are TGCAGCGTTAAGGGGGGTGGCGGGCTAGAGACCCAGTACTTC. Protein product: CSVKGGGGLETQYF.

This clonotype has at least ten counts. In DNA form, the CDR3 reads TGTGCCACCAGTGGAACTGGACAGGGTCCTAATGAAAAACTGTTTTTT. Translating it yields CATSGTGQGPNEKLFF. The rearrangement joins TRBV24-1 to TRBJ1-4, with 8 bases fitting TRBD1. The germline V gene encodes CDR1 KGHDR and CDR2 SFDVKD. There are 16 residues in the CDR3. V was pared by 5 bases and J by 3 bases, with 7 bases of the junction left unmatched.

This clonotype was found many times. The rearrangement uses TRBV7-9 and TRBJ1-2; 7 nucleotides align to TRBD1. The V gene end was trimmed by 5 bases and the J gene end by 4 bases; junction bases not matched to a gene: 10. This CDR3 spans 15 amino acids. Germline V CDR1 and CDR2: SEHNR, FQNEAQ (reference sequence). CDR3 coding DNA: TGTGCCAGCAGCCCAACAGGGGCTGGCGTCTATGGCTACACCTTC. Residues: CASSPTGAGVYGYTF.

This clonotype has at least ten counts. This chain uses TRBV5-1 with TRBJ1-1; D is undetermined. From germline, CDR1 is SGHRS and CDR2 YFSETQ. The V and J ends lost 4 bases and 5 bases respectively, with 9 bases between them. The CDR3 runs 12 residues. Written as DNA, the CDR3 is TGCGCCAGCAGCCACATTCCGACTGAAGCTTTCTTT. Encoded protein: CASSHIPTEAFF.

This clonotype appeared many times. This chain links TRBV3-1 with TRBJ1-2; no definite D call. V was pared by 4 bases and J by 5 bases, with 17 bases between. The CDR3 has 15 residues. Germline V gene sequence: CDR1 LGHDT, CDR2 YNNKEL (reference sequence). CDR3 DNA sequence: TGTGCCAGCAGCCCCCCCTTCGTTGGAGGGTATGGCTACACCTTC. Protein sequence: CASSPPFVGGYGYTF. Combining the CDR3 with reference TRBV3-1 and TRBJ1-2 gives the whole variable domain DTAVSQTPKYLVTQMGNDKSIKCEQNLGHDTMYWYKQDSKKFLKIMFSYNNKELIINETVPNRFSPKSPDKAHLNLHINSLELGDSAVYFCASSPPFVGGYGYTFGSGTRLTVV.

This clonotype has ten or more counts. The chain recombines TRBV28 with TRBJ1-5; TRBD1 agrees at 7 bases. The V gene's germline CDR1 is MDHEN and CDR2 SYDVKM. The CDR3 covers 13 residues. The ends lost 10 bases at V and 9 bases at J; junction bases unmatched: 12. The CDR3 DNA reads TGTGCCACCTACCGGGACAGCAGACGGCCCCAGCATTTT. Translating it yields CATYRDSRRPQHF.